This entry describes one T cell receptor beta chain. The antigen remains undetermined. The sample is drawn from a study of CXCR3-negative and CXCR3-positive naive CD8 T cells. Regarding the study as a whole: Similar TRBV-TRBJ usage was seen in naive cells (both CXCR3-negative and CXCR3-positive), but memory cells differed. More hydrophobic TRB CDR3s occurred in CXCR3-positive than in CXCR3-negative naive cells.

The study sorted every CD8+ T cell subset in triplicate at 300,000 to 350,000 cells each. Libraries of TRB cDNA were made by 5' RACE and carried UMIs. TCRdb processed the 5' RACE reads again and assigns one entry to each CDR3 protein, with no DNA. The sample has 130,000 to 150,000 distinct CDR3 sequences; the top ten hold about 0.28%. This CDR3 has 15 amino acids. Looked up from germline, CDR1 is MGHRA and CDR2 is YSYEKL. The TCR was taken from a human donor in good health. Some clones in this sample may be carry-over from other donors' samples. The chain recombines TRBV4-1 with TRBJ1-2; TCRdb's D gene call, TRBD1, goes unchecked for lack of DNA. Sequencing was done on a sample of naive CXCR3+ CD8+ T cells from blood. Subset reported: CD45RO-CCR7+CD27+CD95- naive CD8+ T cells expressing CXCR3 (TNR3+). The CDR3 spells CASSQVTGGLGDYTF.